This T cell receptor beta chain was recorded in a study of blood T cell repertoires in COVID-19. About the research overall: Both acute and convalescent COVID-19 samples were obtained from the United States, Italy and Spain. T cells, B-cell-depleted T cells, or PBMCs supplied cDNA or gDNA.

The V gene's germline CDR1 is LNHDA and CDR2 SQIVND (reference sequence). Trimming pared 5 bases from V and 5 bases from J, leaving 6 bases between. This CDR3 is 11 amino acids long. Original data processing: Amplified reference gene primers provided the basis for estimating nucleated cell counts. Profiled with immunoSEQ multiplex PCR; TCRdb holds only in-frame clones, not every one. That table furnishes V, J and clone size, whereas the DNA furnished D and trimming. The sample has 15,000 to 20,000 clones, under 90% seen once; the top ten hold roughly a sixth. The TCR sequence derives from a human donor with active COVID-19. The donor label of this sample is uncertain. The chain joins TRBV19 to TRBJ1-2; no reliable D call. Sequencing was carried out using peripheral blood. DNA for the CDR3: TGTGCCAGTAGTCGGGATTATGGCTACACCTTC. Encoded protein: CASSRDYGYTF. The whole variable domain, remainder taken from reference TRBV19 and TRBJ1-2, is DGGITQSPKYLFRKEGQNVTLSCEQNLNHDAMYWYRQDPGQGLRLIYYSQIVNDFQKGDIAEGYSVSREKKESFPLTVTSAQKNPTAFYLCASSRDYGYTFGSGTRLTVV.